This record covers a single T cell receptor beta chain. Antigen unknown. This specimen comes from a study of STAT5B mutations in CD4+ large granular lymphocyte leukemia. Looking at the study overall: Healthy donors showed HLA-associated enrichment of the CDR3 'QG' motif. General study results and limits: TRBV06-family usage was enriched in top patient clones (8/27) versus controls (2/35). No patients shared main leukemic clonotypes, though less than 30% appeared at low frequency elsewhere.

This CDR3 is 15 amino acids long. V shed 5 bases and J 4 bases; nucleotides not matched to a gene: 7. In germline, CDR1 is SGHNT, CDR2 YENEEA. The assay was run at survey level. Profiled with immunoSEQ multiplex PCR; TCRdb holds only in-frame clones, not every one. This sample has fewer than 25,000 clones; around 80% occur once, and the top ten carry roughly 8.6%. This receptor was identified in a human donor in good health. The sequenced material came from CD4+ T cells from blood buffy coats. The chain joins TRBV11-3 to TRBJ2-5; 10 bases agree with TRBD2. The DNA for the CDR3 is TGTGCCAGCAGCCCAGGACTAGCGGTGGGAGAGACCCAGTACTTC. Protein: CASSPGLAVGETQYF.